These 6 T cell receptor beta chains share one sample of origin, sequenced in a study of cytomegalovirus exposure and HLA in healthy donors. A multiplex PCR was run with 60 Vbeta primers and 13 Jbeta primers. Sequencing used immunoSEQ multiplex PCR; TCRdb keeps in-frame clones, though not all of them. The table has about 160,000 clones, around 80% seen once. Sequencing was carried out using PBMCs. These receptors came from a man aged 25 to 40 in good health and CMV-seronegative.

The chain is built from TRBV15 and TRBJ1-1, with TRBD1 identical over 7 bases. This CDR3 is 14 amino acids long. With 5 bases clipped from V and 3 bases from J, the junction kept 6 bases outside the gene matches. Germline assignment: CDR1 LNHNV and CDR2 YYDKDF (reference sequence). CDR3 region: CATSRQGGDTEAFF. CDR3 nucleotide sequence: TGTGCCACCAGCCGACAGGGTGGGGACACTGAAGCTTTCTTT.

CDR3 sequence: CASSITPGVHTEAFF. The DNA for the CDR3 is TGTGCCAGTAGTATAACCCCGGGGGTCCACACTGAAGCTTTCTTT. This chain joins TRBV19 and TRBJ1-1, with D possibly TRBD1 on 5 matching bases. With 2 bases removed from V and 3 bases from J, the gap between germline ends came to 13 bases. The CDR3 contains 15 residues. Germline CDR1 and CDR2: LNHDA and SQIVND (reference sequence).

The gene calls are TRBV9 and TRBJ2-5; a weak D match, TRBD2 (8 bases). From germline, CDR1 is SGDLS and CDR2 YYNGEE. The CDR3 is 22 residues long. The V and J ends lost 0 bases and 2 bases respectively, with 32 bases between them. The CDR3: CASSVAPQGYSSFTSGQETQYF. The CDR3 DNA sequence: TGTGCCAGCAGCGTAGCGCCACAGGGGTATTCATCTTTTACTAGCGGACAAGAGACCCAGTACTTC.

The rearrangement joins TRBV5-1 to TRBJ2-5; maybe TRBD1 (5 bases). V gave up 0 bases and J gave up 2 bases, with 17 bases separating them. CDR3 length: 17 amino acids. Germline V lookup: CDR1 SGHRS, CDR2 YFSETQ. The CDR3 region has the DNA TGCGCCAGCAGCTTGGCGCGAGTAAGGGGCGATCAAGAGACCCAGTACTTC. This gives the protein CASSLARVRGDQETQYF. The variable domain in full, completed from reference TRBV5-1 and TRBJ2-5, reads KAGVTQTPRYLIKTRGQQVTLSCSPISGHRSVSWYQQTPGQGLQFLFEYFSETQRNKGNFPGRFSGRQFSNSRSEMNVSTLELGDSALYLCASSLARVRGDQETQYFGPGTRLLVL.

In its sample, this clone was seen once. The V gene is TRBV7-2, the J gene TRBJ2-7; tentative D call: TRBD2 (5 bases). Germline V gene data show CDR1 as SGHTA and CDR2 as FQGNSA. This CDR3 comprises 15 residues. Trimming removed 2 bases from V and 0 bases from J, with 11 bases in between. The CDR3 nucleotides are TGTGCCAGCAGCTTATGGGCTAGCCGCTCCTACGAGCAGTACTTC. It is translated as CASSLWASRSYEQYF.

This rearrangement joins TRBV5-4 to TRBJ2-1; tentative D call: TRBD2 (5 bases). There are 16 residues in the CDR3. The V and J ends lost 0 bases and 6 bases respectively, with 16 bases between them. From germline, CDR1 is SGHNT and CDR2 YYREEE (reference sequence). The DNA of the CDR3 is TGTGCCAGCAGCTTGGGGGCAGGAATGGAGGCCAATGAGCAGTTCTTC. Its translation: CASSLGAGMEANEQFF.